These 4 T cell receptor beta chains originate from one sample sequenced in a study of blood T cell repertoires in COVID-19. This table comes from immunoSEQ multiplex PCR, and its TCRdb copy is limited to in-frame clones, with some not included. Here the sample spans some 150,000 clones, roughly 80% being singletons. Sequenced input: peripheral blood. Receptors originate from a man between 65 and 85 years old with acute or convalescent COVID-19.

The chain is built from TRBV7-2 and TRBJ2-7; 11 bases fit TRBD2. This CDR3 contains 14 residues. V was clipped by 2 bases and J by 6 bases; unmatched bases: 3. The V gene's germline CDR1 is SGHTA and CDR2 FQGNSA. CDR3 region: CASSLRLAGTEQYF. For the CDR3, the DNA is TGTGCCAGCAGCTTACGACTAGCGGGGACCGAGCAGTACTTC.

This chain links TRBV11-2 with TRBJ2-1; no definite D call. Germline V gene sequence: CDR1 SGHAT, CDR2 FQNNGV. V was pared by 2 bases and J by 6 bases, with 8 bases between. This CDR3 contains 13 residues. The CDR3 DNA reads as TGTGCCAGCAGCTTACAGTACAGCAATGAGCAGTTCTTC. Its protein is CASSLQYSNEQFF.

The rearrangement links TRBV25-1 to TRBJ2-1; 11 bases fit TRBD2. V shed 7 bases and J 4 bases; nucleotides not matched to a gene: 9. The CDR3 runs 16 residues. CDR1 and CDR2 from the germline V gene are MGHDK and SYGVNS. The CDR3 here is CASTPASGGPYNEQFF. The CDR3 DNA follows: TGTGCCAGCACCCCGGCTAGCGGGGGGCCTTACAATGAGCAGTTCTTC.

J is TRBJ1-2 and V is TRBV6-6; TRBD1 is a possible D gene (5 bases). CDR1 is MNHNY, CDR2 SVGAGI, per germline (reference sequence). The V end was cut by 6 bases, the J end by 3 bases, with 14 bases between. This CDR3 comprises 14 residues. DNA for the CDR3: TGTGCCAGCAGGACACAGGAAGGGGACTATGGCTACACCTTC. Its translation is CASRTQEGDYGYTF.